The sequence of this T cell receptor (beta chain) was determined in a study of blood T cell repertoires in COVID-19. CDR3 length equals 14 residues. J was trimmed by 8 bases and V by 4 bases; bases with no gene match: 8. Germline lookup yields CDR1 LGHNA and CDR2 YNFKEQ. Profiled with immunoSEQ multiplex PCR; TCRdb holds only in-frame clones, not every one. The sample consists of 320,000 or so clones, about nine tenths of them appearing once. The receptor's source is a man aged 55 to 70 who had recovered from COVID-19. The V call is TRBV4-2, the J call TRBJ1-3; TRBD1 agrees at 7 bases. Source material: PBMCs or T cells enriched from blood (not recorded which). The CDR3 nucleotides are TGTGCCAGCAGCCTAGAGGGGGCGGATTACACCATATATTTT. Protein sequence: CASSLEGADYTIYF.